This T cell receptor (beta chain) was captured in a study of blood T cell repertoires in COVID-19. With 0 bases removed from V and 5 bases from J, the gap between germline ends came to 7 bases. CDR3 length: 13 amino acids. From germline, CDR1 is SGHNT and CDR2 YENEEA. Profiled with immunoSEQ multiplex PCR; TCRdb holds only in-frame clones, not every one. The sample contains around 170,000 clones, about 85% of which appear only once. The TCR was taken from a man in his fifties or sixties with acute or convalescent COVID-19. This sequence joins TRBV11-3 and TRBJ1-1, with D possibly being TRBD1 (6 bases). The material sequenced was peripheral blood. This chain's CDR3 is CASSLEGATEAFF. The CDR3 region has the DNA TGTGCCAGCAGCTTAGAGGGGGCAACTGAAGCTTTCTTT.